These 21 T cell receptor beta chains came from one sample sequenced in a study of CD8 T cells in ankylosing spondylitis. Antigens for these TCRs are unknown. Findings and limits, study-wide: In ankylosing spondylitis blood, a motif of eight highly homologous TCR beta variants appeared characteristic.

TCRdb reprocessed the 5' RACE reads via MiXCR and lists one record per CDR3 protein. The sample lists around 540,000 distinct CDR3 sequences; over 9.5% were seen once. Sequenced input: blood, either unsorted or a sorted T cell fraction (not recorded which). The source of these receptors is a male donor with ankylosing spondylitis.

Concerning this clonotype: Its ends do not fully match the called genes, so a read error is possible. The chain couples TRBV7-8 to TRBJ1-3; D is uncertain. The CDR3 runs to 15 residues. Germline assignment: CDR1 SGHVS and CDR2 FQNEAQ. The CDR3 nucleotides read TGTGCCAGCAGCTCAAGTCTATGGGCTGGGAACACCATATATTTT. Encoded protein: CASSSSLWAGNTIYF.

The chain carries TRBV7-2 and TRBJ1-5; no clear D gene. Germline values: CDR1 SGHTA, CDR2 FQGNSA. The CDR3 has 16 amino acids. V lost 3 bases and J lost 5, with 17 bases in between. CDR3 bases: TGTGCCAGCAGCTTTAGTGGCTCGGCGGGTCATCAGCCCCAGCATTTT. Translating it yields CASSFSGSAGHQPQHF.

This clonotype was recorded once. The gene calls are TRBV24-1 and TRBJ2-2, with 10 bases lining up with TRBD1. Germline V gene lookup returns CDR1 KGHDR and CDR2 SFDVKD. With V trimmed by 4 bases and J by 5 bases, 6 bases remained unmatched. The CDR3 runs to 16 residues. The CDR3: CATSDPGQGETGELFF. DNA of the CDR3: TGTGCCACCAGTGACCCCGGACAGGGGGAAACCGGGGAGCTGTTTTTT.

This rearrangement joins TRBV12-5 to TRBJ1-1; D uncertain. There are 14 residues in the CDR3. V dropped 3 bases and J dropped 1 base, with 9 bases sitting between them. Germline CDR1 reads LGHNT; CDR2 reads FRNRAP. As DNA, the CDR3 is TGTGCTAGTGGTTTTGAGGAAGGGAACACTGAAGCTTTCTTT. Its protein product is CASGFEEGNTEAFF.

This clonotype occurred many times. This chain joins TRBV12-3 or TRBV12-4 and TRBJ2-1; 11 bases agree with TRBD2. The CDR3 has 16 amino acids. J lost 0 bases, V lost 6 bases, and 4 bases had no gene match. For the CDR3, the DNA is TGTGCCAGCAGACCTACTAGCGGGAGCTCCTACAATGAGCAGTTCTTC. Protein product: CASRPTSGSSYNEQFF.

This clonotype came up many times. The rearrangement joins TRBV4-1 to TRBJ2-5; D perhaps matches TRBD2 (6 bases). The CDR3 is 14 amino acids. Deletions cut 3 bases from V and 5 bases from J, with 13 bases between. The V gene's germline CDR1 is MGHRA and CDR2 YSYEKL. The CDR3 nucleotides read TGCGCCAGCAGCCACCCCGGCGGGGACGAGACCCAGTACTTC. Protein: CASSHPGGDETQYF.

This clonotype was detected only a few times. V usage is TRBV10-2 and J usage is TRBJ2-3; D is possibly TRBD2 (6 bases). There are 14 residues in the CDR3. Germline values: CDR1 WSHSY, CDR2 SAAADI. The V end was cut by 11 bases, the J end by 4 bases, with 19 bases between. The CDR3: CAAVGSPGADTQYF. DNA of the CDR3: TGCGCCGCGGTTGGATCCCCGGGGGCAGATACGCAGTATTTT.

The gene calls are TRBV29-1 and TRBJ2-1, with unresolved D. Trimming cost V 7 bases and J 5 bases, with 18 bases left between them. This CDR3 spans 14 amino acids. Per germline, CDR1 SQVTM and CDR2 ANQGSEA. Written as DNA, the CDR3 is TGCAGCGCCCGGTGGCCAATTTCGGACAATGAGCAGTTCTTC. It translates to CSARWPISDNEQFF.

This clonotype was seen only a few times. The chain is built from TRBV7-8 and TRBJ1-5; 10 bases agree with TRBD1. Germline-derived CDR1 and CDR2 are SGHVS and FQNEAQ. The CDR3 extends over 17 amino acids. The J segment lost 5 bases and the V segment lost 2 bases, leaving 9 bases of the junction unmatched. CDR3: CASSLTTGTGVDQPQHF. DNA for the CDR3: TGTGCCAGCAGCTTAACAACCGGGACAGGGGTGGATCAGCCCCAGCATTTT.

The chain employs TRBV20-1 and TRBJ2-3; 8 bases fit TRBD2. In germline, CDR1 is DFQATT, CDR2 SNEGSKA (reference sequence). The ends lost 0 bases at V and 0 bases at J; junction bases unmatched: 11. This CDR3 region has 18 residues. CDR3 in amino acids: CSARDVSGVGPSTDTQYF. DNA of the CDR3: TGCAGTGCTAGAGACGTTAGCGGGGTAGGGCCTAGCACAGATACGCAGTATTTT.

In this sample, this clonotype turned up many times. The chain links TRBV5-1 to TRBJ1-1; 10 positions match TRBD1. CDR3 length: 14 amino acids. J was trimmed by 4 bases and V by 4 bases; bases with no gene match: 4. Germline assignment: CDR1 SGHRS and CDR2 YFSETQ. CDR3 in DNA: TGCGCCAGCAGCAGGGGACAGGGGATCACTGAAGCTTTCTTT. It encodes CASSRGQGITEAFF.

This chain joins TRBV2 and TRBJ2-5; 9 bases are a match to TRBD2. Losses at the gene ends were 6 bases for V and 5 bases for J; bases not matched to a gene: 13. The CDR3 has 16 residues. CDR1 and CDR2 (germline): SNHLY, FYNNEI. CDR3 protein: CASRAPPSGEGETQYF. CDR3 sequence (DNA): TGTGCCAGCAGGGCCCCCCCTAGCGGGGAAGGTGAGACCCAGTACTTC.

In its sample, this clonotype was seen a few times. The CDR3 loop is CSAYRSSGNTIYF. CDR3 DNA sequence: TGCAGCGCATACAGGAGCTCTGGAAACACCATATATTTT. V usage is TRBV29-1 and J usage is TRBJ1-3, with D maybe TRBD1 (5 bases). The CDR3 consists of 13 residues. CDR1 is SQVTM, CDR2 ANQGSEA, per germline. V was cut by 7 bases and J by 0 bases, with 10 bases left in between.

In its sample, this clonotype was seen many times. This rearrangement joins TRBV11-1 to TRBJ2-1, with TRBD1 matching over 9 bases. This CDR3 has 18 amino acids. Germline CDR1 SGHAT, CDR2 FQDESV (reference sequence). J was trimmed by 1 base and V by 3 bases; bases with no gene match: 10. The CDR3 sequence is CASSFRFGTGISYNEQFF. The CDR3, as DNA: TGTGCCAGCAGCTTCAGGTTCGGGACAGGGATATCCTACAATGAGCAGTTCTTC.

This clonotype has a count of ten or more. The rearrangement uses TRBV15 and TRBJ2-1; D perhaps matches TRBD1 (6 bases). Germline V gene sequence: CDR1 LNHNV, CDR2 YYDKDF (reference sequence). This CDR3 spans 17 amino acids. V gave up 3 bases and J gave up 1 base, with 16 bases separating them. The CDR3 region is CATSSRPGRGSYNEQFF. Written as DNA, the CDR3 is TGTGCCACCAGCAGCAGACCCGGAAGGGGGTCCTACAATGAGCAGTTCTTC.

This clonotype turned up a few times. The genes are TRBV11-2 and TRBJ2-3; the D gene is possibly TRBD1 (6 bases). The CDR3 runs 15 residues. Germline CDR1 SGHAT, CDR2 FQNNGV. V lost 1 base and J 3 bases, leaving 11 bases between the germline ends. The CDR3 DNA is TGTGCCAGCAGCTTAGCGTCAGGGGTTACAGATACGCAGTATTTT. Its translation: CASSLASGVTDTQYF.

Ten or more counts support this clonotype. This chain uses TRBV15 with TRBJ2-1; D is tentatively TRBD1 or TRBD2 (5 bases each). V was cut by 0 bases and J by 2 bases, with 23 bases left in between. Germline values: CDR1 LNHNV, CDR2 YYDKDF (reference sequence). The CDR3 spans 20 residues. The CDR3 sequence is CATSRDQTGTSHLPYNEQFF. Written as DNA, the CDR3 is TGTGCCACCAGCAGAGACCAAACCGGGACCAGCCACCTCCCCTACAATGAGCAGTTCTTC.

A few counts support this clonotype. This chain links TRBV2 with TRBJ2-2; no clear D. Germline CDR1 and CDR2: SNHLY and FYNNEI. This CDR3 region has 16 residues. V shed 7 bases and J shed 0 bases, with 15 bases lying between them. The CDR3 DNA is TGTGCCAGCACAGCCCGGAGCCTCGCGAACACCGGGGAGCTGTTTTTT. Translated: CASTARSLANTGELFF.

This chain connects TRBV29-1 to TRBJ2-3, with TRBD1 as a possible D gene (7 bases). The V end lost 1 base, the J end lost 1 base, and 21 bases lay between the germline ends. The CDR3 has 18 residues. Germline assignment: CDR1 SQVTM and CDR2 ANQGSEA. Here the CDR3 DNA reads TGCAGCGTTGAAGGTATCCAGGGGGACTCCCCCGGCACAGATACGCAGTATTTT. Translating gives CSVEGIQGDSPGTDTQYF.

This sequence joins TRBV20-1 and TRBJ2-1; tentatively, D is TRBD1 or TRBD2 (5 bases each). Trimming cost V 1 base and J 8 bases, with 12 bases left between them. The CDR3 contains 13 residues. CDR1 is DFQATT, CDR2 SNEGSKA, per germline (reference sequence). The CDR3 DNA sequence: TGCAGTGCTAGAGTGAGGGGATGGGATGAGCAGTTCTTC. Its protein product is CSARVRGWDEQFF.

In this sample, this clonotype turned up many times. The rearrangement joins TRBV5-1 to TRBJ2-1; 10 bases line up with TRBD2. CDR1 SGHRS and CDR2 YFSETQ come from the germline V gene. Trimming at V came to 5 bases and at J to 4 bases, leaving 6 bases not matched to a gene. This CDR3 is 15 amino acids long. CDR3 in amino acids: CASRLRTSGYNEQFF. CDR3 bases: TGCGCCAGCAGATTGAGGACTAGCGGTTACAATGAGCAGTTCTTC.